Given below is one T cell receptor beta chain in context. As handled by the study authors: Reference gene primer amplification yielded estimated nucleated cell counts. Here immunoSEQ multiplex PCR was the method, and the copy in TCRdb shows in-frame clones only, minus some. The V and J calls and the clone size are those of that table, but D and trimming were determined from the DNA. Counted here are 150,000 to 200,000 clones, more than 65% occurring once; the ten biggest clones make up about 10%. The CDR3 loop spans 13 amino acids. The germline V gene has CDR1 SGHRS and CDR2 YFSETQ. Trimming removed 4 bases at V and 8 bases at J, with 12 bases between. This entry is derived from a study of blood T cell repertoires in COVID-19. Study context: The United States, Italy and Spain were the sources of the acute and convalescent COVID-19 samples. In each case, the material was cDNA or gDNA derived from T cells, B-cell-depleted T cells, or PBMCs.

The chain combines TRBV5-1 with TRBJ1-4; no clear D. The clonotype comes from a woman aged 80 or over with active or convalescent COVID-19. Sequencing was carried out using peripheral blood. The CDR3 here is CASSRGLSEKLFF. The CDR3 DNA follows: TGCGCCAGCAGCCGAGGGTTATCGGAAAAACTGTTTTTT.